These 27 T cell receptor beta chains came from one sample sequenced in a study of T cell repertoires in cytomegalovirus infection. Each CDR3 protein gets one entry after TCRdb re-called the reads with MiXCR. Here the sample spans 650,000 to 900,000 distinct CDR3 sequences, 25% to 30% being singletons. No antigens are known for them. The sample consisted of cultured CD8+ T cells from PBMCs, taken from culture after CMV antigen stimulation. The receptor source for this set is a human donor in good health (CMV status not recorded). Some clones in this sample may be carry-over from other donors' samples.

This clonotype showed up just a few times. The chain joins TRBV7-9 to TRBJ2-2; no clear D. The CDR3 consists of 16 residues. The ends were cut back, 0 bases at V and 1 base at J, with 9 bases in the middle. The germline V gene encodes CDR1 SEHNR and CDR2 FQNEAQ (reference sequence). Here the CDR3 reads CASSLAGSGNTGELFF. The CDR3 DNA follows: TGTGCCAGCAGCTTAGCTGGGTCAGGGAACACCGGGGAGCTGTTTTTT.

The V call is TRBV5-1, the J call TRBJ1-1, with D possibly matching TRBD1 (5 bases). This CDR3 spans 15 amino acids. CDR1 and CDR2 from the germline V gene are SGHRS and YFSETQ. The V gene lost 1 base and the J gene lost 1 base, with 11 bases spanning the gap. The CDR3 DNA follows: TGCGCCAGCAGCTTGACGCGGGGCCAGAACACTGAAGCTTTCTTT. Translation gives CASSLTRGQNTEAFF.

V and J are TRBV28 and TRBJ2-3, with 12 bases fitting TRBD2. J was trimmed by 2 bases and V by 6 bases; bases with no gene match: 6. This CDR3 comprises 16 residues. Germline V gene sequence: CDR1 MDHEN, CDR2 SYDVKM. Here the CDR3 DNA reads TGTGCCAGCAGCCCCGGACTAGCGGGGACCACAGATACGCAGTATTTT. This codes for CASSPGLAGTTDTQYF.

In its sample, this clonotype was seen many times. The chain recombines TRBV7-9 with TRBJ1-1; no reliable D call. The CDR3 is made up of 14 amino acids. CDR1 and CDR2 from the germline V gene are SEHNR and FQNEAQ (reference sequence). The ends were cut back, 6 bases at V and 1 base at J, with 12 bases in the middle. This CDR3 reads CASSLIMRNTEAFF. CDR3 nucleotides: TGTGCCAGCAGTCTTATAATGAGGAACACTGAAGCTTTCTTT.

This clonotype was detected a few times. The rearrangement joins TRBV12-3 or TRBV12-4 to TRBJ1-6; D is possibly TRBD1 (6 bases). The CDR3 has 18 amino acids. The V end was cut by 6 bases, the J end by 7 bases, with 25 bases between. The CDR3 bases are TGTGCCAGCAGGACGCGTCCAGGGGATGTCATCGGGAATTCACCCCTCCACTTT. Protein sequence: CASRTRPGDVIGNSPLHF.

The genes are TRBV27 and TRBJ1-2; 7 bases are a match to TRBD1. V was clipped by 5 bases and J by 4 bases; unmatched bases: 10. Germline lookup yields CDR1 MNHEY and CDR2 SMNVEV (reference sequence). This CDR3 has 15 amino acids. The CDR3 nucleotides read TGTGCCAGCAGTCCCGCGGGGGGACAGATCTATGGCTACACCTTC. Amino acid sequence: CASSPAGGQIYGYTF.

The table lists this clonotype with a few counts. This chain links TRBV28 with TRBJ1-1; 7 bases map to TRBD1. The CDR3 covers 14 residues. Germline V gene sequence: CDR1 MDHEN, CDR2 SYDVKM. V shed 5 bases and J 10 bases; nucleotides not matched to a gene: 13. The CDR3 spells CASSKTGVILGAFF. The CDR3 nucleotides read TGTGCCAGCAGTAAAACAGGGGTCATTCTCGGAGCTTTCTTT.

A few counts support this clonotype. This rearrangement joins TRBV12-3 or TRBV12-4 to TRBJ1-2, with 8 nucleotides matching TRBD1. The V gene end was trimmed by 6 bases and the J gene end by 4 bases; junction bases not matched to a gene: 7. This CDR3 comprises 14 residues. DNA of the CDR3: TGTGCCAGCAGATCGGACAGGGTCGGCTATGGCTACACCTTC. It yields the protein CASRSDRVGYGYTF.

The chain has TRBV7-9 and TRBJ2-3; a possible D gene is TRBD1 (6 bases). CDR1 SEHNR and CDR2 FQNEAQ come from the germline V gene (reference sequence). Trimming removed 0 bases at V and 1 base at J, with 20 bases between. The CDR3 totals 19 residues. The CDR3 nucleotides read TGTGCCAGCAGCTTAGCAGAATCGGGACATTCTTCTGGCACAGATACGCAGTATTTT. This sequence encodes CASSLAESGHSSGTDTQYF.

CDR3 protein: CASNVGTGSYNEQFF. CDR3 nucleotides: TGTGCCAGCAACGTAGGGACAGGTTCCTACAATGAGCAGTTCTTC. V and J are TRBV27 and TRBJ2-1, with 8 bases aligning to TRBD1. V was pared by 7 bases and J by 1 base, with 6 bases of the junction left unmatched. The germline CDR1 and CDR2 sequences are MNHEY and SMNVEV (reference sequence). The CDR3 loop spans 15 amino acids.

V usage is TRBV7-9 and J usage is TRBJ1-2, with D perhaps TRBD1 (5 bases). The germline CDR1 and CDR2 sequences are SEHNR and FQNEAQ (reference sequence). This CDR3 is 14 amino acids long. With 4 bases removed from V and 8 bases from J, the gap between germline ends came to 17 bases. The CDR3, as DNA: TGTGCCAGCAGCTCCGGGGCCGGGGTCAACGGCTACACCTTC. Amino acid sequence: CASSSGAGVNGYTF.

This clonotype was recorded once. The V gene is TRBV27, the J gene TRBJ2-3, with 9 bases fitting TRBD2. Germline trimming cut 6 bases from V and 5 bases from J; bases unmatched to any gene: 6. The CDR3 has 14 amino acids. Per germline, CDR1 MNHEY and CDR2 SMNVEV (reference sequence). The CDR3 loop is CASSRTSVLDTQYF. DNA of the CDR3: TGTGCCAGCAGCCGGACTAGCGTCTTAGATACGCAGTATTTT.

This clonotype was picked up a small number of times. This chain connects TRBV4-1 to TRBJ1-3; D is ambiguous. There are 15 residues in the CDR3. V gave up 1 base and J gave up 3 bases, with 10 bases separating them. The germline CDR1 and CDR2 sequences are MGHRA and YSYEKL. The CDR3 DNA reads as TGCGCCAGCAGCCAAGTCGAGGACCTTGGAAACACCATATATTTT. Translated: CASSQVEDLGNTIYF.

The chain uses TRBV27 and TRBJ2-3; D ambiguous. Germline CDR1 reads MNHEY; CDR2 reads SMNVEV (reference sequence). The CDR3 has 18 amino acids. The V gene lost 7 bases and the J gene lost 1 base, with 24 bases spanning the gap. CDR3: CASNQLGSCSVGTDTQYF. The CDR3 DNA reads as TGTGCCAGCAACCAGTTGGGGTCATGCAGCGTCGGCACAGATACGCAGTATTTT.

The V and J genes are TRBV5-4 and TRBJ2-1; TRBD2 matches 10 bases. V lost 5 bases, J lost 9 bases, and 17 bases stayed unmatched. The CDR3 has 17 residues. CDR1 is SGHNT and CDR2 is YYREEE in the germline V gene (reference sequence). The CDR3 DNA follows: TGTGCCAGCAGTCCGGGGCTAGCGGGGGAATACGAGATTGAGCAGTTCTTC. Amino acid sequence: CASSPGLAGEYEIEQFF.

Only a few counts were recorded for this clonotype. The genes are TRBV6-1 and TRBJ2-5; 7 nucleotides agree with TRBD1. After removal of 6 bases from V and 1 base from J, the junction contained 8 bases not matched to a gene. The CDR3 contains 15 residues. Germline-derived CDR1 and CDR2 are MNHNS and SASEGT. The CDR3 nucleotides are TGTGCCAGCAGGAGCCTCTGGGACAGCCAAGAGACCCAGTACTTC. Protein product: CASRSLWDSQETQYF.

The chain has TRBV12-3 or TRBV12-4 and TRBJ1-1, with D unresolved. Trimming took off 5 bases at V and 1 base at J, with 14 bases between the two ends. This CDR3 spans 15 amino acids. The CDR3 sequence is CASSPWILKNTEAFF. As DNA, the CDR3 is TGTGCCAGCAGTCCTTGGATTCTGAAGAACACTGAAGCTTTCTTT.

The chain carries TRBV6-8 and TRBJ2-1, with no clear D. The CDR3 spans 12 residues. V was pared by 7 bases and J by 7 bases, with 11 bases between. Per germline, CDR1 MNHGY and CDR2 SAAAGT. The CDR3 spells CASITRRNEQFF. CDR3 DNA: TGTGCCAGCATAACCAGGAGAAATGAGCAGTTCTTC.

The chain is built from TRBV6-2 or TRBV6-3 and TRBJ2-2; D is ambiguous. V lost 6 bases and J 8 bases, leaving 16 bases between the germline ends. Germline V gene data show CDR1 as MNHEY and CDR2 as SVGEGT. This CDR3 is built from 14 residues. The CDR3 DNA follows: TGTGCCAGCAGGCGGACGGACCGGGTGGGGGAGCTGTTTTTT. Translation gives CASRRTDRVGELFF.

This clonotype was observed a single time. Sequence at one end of the junction differs from germline and may be a read error. The chain joins TRBV5-1 to TRBJ2-3; D is ambiguous. CDR3 size: 14 residues. Germline V lookup: CDR1 SGHRS, CDR2 YFSETQ. CDR3 protein: CAGSFSFYTDTQYF. CDR3 in DNA: TGCGCCGGCAGCTTTTCGTTTTACACAGATACGCAGTATTTT.

The chain uses TRBV12-5 and TRBJ1-1; no firm D call. Germline lookup yields CDR1 LGHNT and CDR2 FRNRAP. This CDR3 is built from 14 residues. Trimming removed 2 bases at V and 5 bases at J, with 12 bases between. The CDR3 is CASGLLPGETEAFF. DNA of the CDR3: TGTGCTAGTGGTTTGTTACCCGGAGAGACTGAAGCTTTCTTT.

As regards this clonotype: A read error may produce the germline difference seen at one junction end. The rearrangement joins TRBV4-1 to TRBJ1-6, with 7 bases matching TRBD1. Germline V CDR1 and CDR2: MGHRA, YSYEKL. There are 15 residues in the CDR3. The CDR3 protein is CASNPTGLYDSPLHF. CDR3 coding DNA: TGCGCCAGCAATCCGACAGGGCTCTATGATTCACCCCTCCACTTT.

The genes are TRBV28 and TRBJ2-1; D possibly matches TRBD1 or TRBD2 (6 bases each). CDR3 length: 16 amino acids. V lost 5 bases to trimming and J lost 2 bases, with 16 bases between them. Germline V gives CDR1 MDHEN, CDR2 SYDVKM. DNA for the CDR3: TGTGCCAGCAGTCCTGGGGGGACAACAGCCTACAATGAGCAGTTCTTC. Translated: CASSPGGTTAYNEQFF.

The chain recombines TRBV6-1 with TRBJ2-1; a possible D gene is TRBD2 (7 bases). The CDR3 is 17 residues long. V dropped 6 bases and J dropped 0 bases, with 18 bases sitting between them. Germline V gene sequence: CDR1 MNHNS, CDR2 SASEGT. The CDR3 is CASSGGGPMSSYNEQFF. The CDR3 DNA is TGTGCCAGCAGCGGCGGGGGCCCTATGAGCTCCTACAATGAGCAGTTCTTC.

In this sample, this clonotype turned up many times. The CDR3: CASSLVTAVQETQYF. The CDR3 coding sequence is TGTGCCAGCAGCTTAGTTACGGCAGTTCAAGAGACCCAGTACTTC. This rearrangement joins TRBV7-2 to TRBJ2-5; D gene uncertain. This CDR3 has 15 amino acids. V was clipped by 1 base and J by 2 bases, with 11 bases between them. Germline CDR1 is SGHTA and CDR2 is FQGNSA.

This sequence joins TRBV7-2 and TRBJ2-1, with 7 bases aligning to TRBD1. Germline values: CDR1 SGHTA, CDR2 FQGNSA. This CDR3 is built from 14 residues. J gave up 7 bases and V 5 bases, and 8 bases lay outside the gene matches. The CDR3, as DNA: TGTGCCAGCAGCCACCAGGGGGTTTGGAATGAGCAGTTCTTC. It is translated as CASSHQGVWNEQFF.

The CDR3 loop reads CASSLGEPQHF. The DNA for the CDR3 is TGTGCCAGCAGTTTGGGGGAGCCCCAGCATTTT. The rearrangement links TRBV12-3 or TRBV12-4 to TRBJ1-5; possible D gene TRBD1, 5 bases. The CDR3 is 11 amino acids. V lost 3 bases to trimming and J lost 8 bases, with 5 bases between them.